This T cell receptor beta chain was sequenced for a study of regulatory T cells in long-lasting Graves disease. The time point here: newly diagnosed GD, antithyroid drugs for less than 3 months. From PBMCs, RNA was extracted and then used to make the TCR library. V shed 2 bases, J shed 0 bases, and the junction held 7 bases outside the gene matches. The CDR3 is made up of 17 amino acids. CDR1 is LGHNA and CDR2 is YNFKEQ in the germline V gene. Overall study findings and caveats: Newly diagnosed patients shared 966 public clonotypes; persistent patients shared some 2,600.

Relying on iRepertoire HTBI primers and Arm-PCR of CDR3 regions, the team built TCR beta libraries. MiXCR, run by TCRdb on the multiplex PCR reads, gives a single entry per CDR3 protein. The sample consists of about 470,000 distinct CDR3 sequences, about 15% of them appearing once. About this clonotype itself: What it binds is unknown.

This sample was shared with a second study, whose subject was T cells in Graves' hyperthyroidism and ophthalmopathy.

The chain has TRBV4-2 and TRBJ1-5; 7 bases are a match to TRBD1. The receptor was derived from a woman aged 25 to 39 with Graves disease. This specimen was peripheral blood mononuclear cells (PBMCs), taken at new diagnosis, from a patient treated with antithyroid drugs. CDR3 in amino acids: CASSQFRGGYSNQPQHF. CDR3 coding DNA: TGTGCCAGCAGCCAATTCAGGGGGGGATATAGCAATCAGCCCCAGCATTTT.